This entry lists 6 T cell receptor beta chains sequenced from one sample in a study of blood T cell repertoires in COVID-19. TCRdb keeps only in-frame clones here, not all; method: immunoSEQ multiplex PCR. The sample carries 200,000 to 300,000 clones, about 86% recorded once. Input material: peripheral blood. These receptors originate from a woman older than 75 with acute or convalescent COVID-19.

V and J are TRBV6-6 and TRBJ1-5; 7 positions match TRBD1. The junction had 10 bases not matched to a gene; V was cut back by 4 bases and J by 7 bases. Germline lookup yields CDR1 MNHNY and CDR2 SVGAGI (reference sequence). The CDR3 runs 15 residues. This CDR3 reads CASSSSDRVGQPQHF. Written as DNA, the CDR3 is TGTGCCAGCAGTTCTAGCGACAGGGTAGGACAGCCCCAGCATTTT.

The CDR3 coding sequence is TGCAGCGTTGGAGGGGGGGACCAGCCCCAGCATTTT. It specifies CSVGGGDQPQHF. The chain links TRBV29-1 to TRBJ1-5; D perhaps matches TRBD1 (6 bases). The V end was cut by 4 bases, the J end by 7 bases, with 11 bases between. The CDR3 is 12 amino acids. Germline CDR1 reads SQVTM; CDR2 reads ANQGSEA.

This chain uses TRBV5-5 with TRBJ2-7; TRBD1 agrees at 7 bases. With V trimmed by 0 bases and J by 0 bases, 3 bases remained unmatched. Per germline, CDR1 SGHKS and CDR2 YYEKEE (reference sequence). CDR3 length equals 15 residues. CDR3 coding DNA: TGTGCCAGCAGCTTGGCCCCAGGGGGCTCCTACGAGCAGTACTTC. This encodes CASSLAPGGSYEQYF.

The chain joins TRBV24-1 to TRBJ1-5; TRBD1 agrees at 8 bases. The CDR3 is 15 amino acids. Per the germline V gene, CDR1 is KGHDR and CDR2 is SFDVKD. The V and J ends lost 4 bases and 5 bases, in that order; junction bases with no gene match: 6. CDR3 DNA sequence: TGTGCCACCAGTGACTCCGGACAGGGAGATCAGCCCCAGCATTTT. This codes for CATSDSGQGDQPQHF.

The chain recombines TRBV5-4 with TRBJ2-3; TRBD2 matches 7 bases. Germline lookup yields CDR1 SGHNT and CDR2 YYREEE (reference sequence). The J segment lost 0 bases and the V segment lost 0 bases, leaving 4 bases of the junction unmatched. The CDR3 consists of 16 residues. The CDR3 nucleotides read TGTGCCAGCAGCTTGGCTAGCGGCACTAGCACAGATACGCAGTATTTT. It specifies CASSLASGTSTDTQYF.

The CDR3 DNA reads as TGTGCCAGCAGGGTGGGGGGTAATCAGCCCCAGCATTTT. It specifies CASRVGGNQPQHF. The V call is TRBV6-5, the J call TRBJ1-5, with D maybe TRBD1 (5 bases). Trimming removed 6 bases at V and 4 bases at J, with 10 bases between. The V gene's germline CDR1 is MNHEY and CDR2 SVGAGI. This CDR3 is built from 13 residues.